Presented here are 24 T cell receptor beta chains from one specimen sequenced in a study of preoperative IRX-2 immunotherapy in early breast cancer. As for treatment: preoperative locoregional IRX-2 cytokine immunotherapy. Profiled with immunoSEQ multiplex PCR; TCRdb holds only in-frame clones, not every one. The profile shows some 3,900 clones, 55% to 70% of them singletons. This sample comprised tumor tissue, obtained after IRX-2 immunotherapy. These receptors were obtained from a human donor with breast cancer.

The chain uses TRBV29-1 and TRBJ2-1, with 9 nucleotides matching TRBD2. The CDR3 has 16 residues. J was trimmed by 9 bases and V by 0 bases; bases with no gene match: 12. CDR1 is SQVTM, CDR2 ANQGSEA, per germline. This CDR3 reads CSVEDETSGSVSEQFF. The CDR3 region has the DNA TGCAGCGTTGAAGATGAGACTAGCGGCTCCGTCAGTGAGCAGTTCTTC.

The V call is TRBV19, the J call TRBJ1-5; D call uncertain. CDR1 is LNHDA and CDR2 is SQIVND in the germline V gene (reference sequence). CDR3 length: 13 residues. Trimming took 7 bases from V and 0 from J, leaving 7 bases between them. The CDR3 coding sequence is TGTGCCAGTAACCAGGCTAGCAATCAGCCCCAGCATTTT. Translated: CASNQASNQPQHF.

V is TRBV30 and J is TRBJ2-3; weak D call: TRBD2 (6 bases). Germline assignment: CDR1 GTSNPN and CDR2 SVGIG (reference sequence). The CDR3 contains 15 residues. V was trimmed by 4 bases and J by 7 bases, leaving 21 bases between them. In DNA, the CDR3 is TGTGCCTGGACCCCGGTCTCGGGACTTCCTAATACGCAGTATTTT. Translation: CAWTPVSGLPNTQYF.

V is TRBV19 and J is TRBJ2-1; the match to TRBD2 covers 13 bases. V dropped 4 bases and J dropped 7; count of bases not matched to a gene: 7. This CDR3 has 16 residues. Germline assignment: CDR1 LNHDA and CDR2 SQIVND (reference sequence). CDR3 in DNA: TGTGCCAGTAGTAAATCGACTAGCGGGAGGAGAAATGAGCAGTTCTTC. Translation: CASSKSTSGRRNEQFF.

The chain links TRBV6-8 to TRBJ1-3; TRBD1 aligns across 10 bases. The junction had 5 bases not matched to a gene; V was cut back by 10 bases and J by 2 bases. Germline V lookup: CDR1 MNHGY, CDR2 SAAAGT. The CDR3 covers 14 residues. The CDR3 nucleotides are TGTGCCATCGGACAGGGGGGAACTGGAAACACCATATATTTT. Translated: CAIGQGGTGNTIYF.

The gene calls are TRBV6-8 and TRBJ1-5; D not certain. Trimming cost V 5 bases and J 1 base, with 12 bases left between them. The CDR3 covers 15 residues. From germline, CDR1 is MNHGY and CDR2 SAAAGT. The CDR3 coding sequence is TGTGCCAGCAGTCCAGCCGACGGGAGCAATCAGCCCCAGCATTTT. Translating gives CASSPADGSNQPQHF.

V and J are TRBV18 and TRBJ2-7; unclear D gene. V lost 0 bases and J lost 2, with 8 bases in between. The CDR3 is 14 residues long. Germline values: CDR1 KGHSH, CDR2 LQKENI. CDR3 DNA sequence: TGTGCCAGCTCACCACCGCCGCCTACCTACGAGCAGTACTTC. Translation gives CASSPPPPTYEQYF.

The rearrangement joins TRBV6-8 to TRBJ1-1; no clear D. The length of the CDR3 is 14 residues. The V gene's germline CDR1 is MNHGY and CDR2 SAAAGT. Trimming removed 5 bases from V and 0 bases from J, with 10 bases in between. Here the CDR3 reads CASSMTVLNTEAFF. The CDR3 DNA reads as TGTGCCAGCAGTATGACGGTTTTGAACACTGAAGCTTTCTTT.

The J gene is TRBJ2-2, the V gene TRBV12-5; D not certain. Germline V gives CDR1 LGHNT, CDR2 FRNRAP. This CDR3 is 14 amino acids long. The CDR3 nucleotides read TGTGCCAGCACCCCTCAAACGAACACCGGGGAGCTGTTTTTT. This codes for CASTPQTNTGELFF. The variable domain in full, with the rest retrieved from reference TRBV12-5 and TRBJ2-2, is DARVTQTPRHKVTEMGQEVTMRCQPILGHNTVFWYRQTMMQGLELLAYFRNRAPLDDSGMPKDRFSAEMPDATLATLKIQPSEPRDSAVYFCASTPQTNTGELFFGEGSRLTVL.

The V and J genes are TRBV5-1 and TRBJ2-7; 11 bases match TRBD2. With V trimmed by 4 bases and J by 0 bases, 12 bases remained unmatched. The length of the CDR3 is 18 residues. Per germline, CDR1 SGHRS and CDR2 YFSETQ. CDR3 in DNA: TGCGCCAGCAGCCCAAGGGGCCTAGCGGGAGGAACCTCCTACGAGCAGTACTTC. Protein product: CASSPRGLAGGTSYEQYF.

The gene calls are TRBV10-1 and TRBJ2-7, with D unresolved. Germline CDR1 is WNHNN and CDR2 is SYGVQD (reference sequence). The CDR3 has 11 amino acids. The V and J ends lost 6 bases and 2 bases respectively, with 5 bases between them. DNA of the CDR3: TGCGCCAGCAGCGACACCTACGAGCAGTACTTC. This codes for CASSDTYEQYF.

V gene TRBV11-3 combines with J gene TRBJ2-4; possible D gene TRBD2, 5 bases. The CDR3 has 14 residues. In germline, CDR1 is SGHNT, CDR2 YENEEA. Trimming cost V 3 bases and J 1 base, with 7 bases left between them. CDR3 sequence: CASSLRAAKNIQYF. In nucleotides, the CDR3 is TGTGCCAGCAGCTTGAGGGCGGCCAAAAACATTCAGTACTTC.

V gene TRBV28 combines with J gene TRBJ2-7; D might be TRBD1 (5 bases). The CDR3 consists of 15 residues. From germline, CDR1 is MDHEN and CDR2 SYDVKM. Between the trimmed V and J ends, which lost 8 bases and 4 bases, there was a span of 21 bases. CDR3 nucleotides: TGTGCCAGCCTTAAGGGGCTTAGGGTGGGTTACGAGCAGTACTTC. Translating it yields CASLKGLRVGYEQYF.

This chain uses TRBV28 with TRBJ2-3; 10 bases map to TRBD2. V trimming: 4 bases; J trimming: 4 bases; junction bases outside the gene matches: 11. CDR3 length: 17 amino acids. Germline V gene sequence: CDR1 MDHEN, CDR2 SYDVKM. CDR3 sequence (DNA): TGTGCCAGCAGTTCCCCAGCGGGAGGGCTTCGCGCAGATACGCAGTATTTT. Translating gives CASSSPAGGLRADTQYF.

The gene calls are TRBV19 and TRBJ2-5; the D call may be TRBD1 or TRBD2 (5 bases each). This CDR3 spans 14 amino acids. CDR1 LNHDA and CDR2 SQIVND come from the germline V gene (reference sequence). The V gene lost 2 bases and the J gene lost 4 bases, with 11 bases spanning the gap. The CDR3 nucleotides are TGTGCCAGTAGTATAAGAGGGGTTTCAGAGACCCAGTACTTC. Its translation: CASSIRGVSETQYF.

The chain couples TRBV1 to TRBJ1-1; TRBD1 is the table's D call and was not checked against the DNA. TRBV1 represents a pseudogene. The CDR3 runs to 15 residues. The DNA of the CDR3 is TGCGCCAGCAGCCAAGTTTTGGCAGTCAACACTGAAGCTTTCTTT. Translating gives CASSQVLAVNTEAFF.

In its sample, this clone is large (0.1 to 1%). The junction departs from germline at one end; a sequencing error may be responsible. J is TRBJ1-2 and V is TRBV7-1; TRBD1 agrees at 8 bases. TRBV7-1 is recorded as an ORF, its role being uncertain. The CDR3 is made up of 13 amino acids. CDR3 in DNA: TGTGCCAGCAGCTCCGGGACAGGCTGGACCCTTGTCTTC. Translating it yields CASSSGTGWTLVF.

J is TRBJ2-2 and V is TRBV30, with a possible D match to TRBD2 (5 bases). Germline values: CDR1 GTSNPN, CDR2 SVGIG (reference sequence). The CDR3 is 16 amino acids. V was clipped by 0 bases and J by 6 bases, with 17 bases between them. The CDR3 loop reads CAWSVSLTTRAGELFF. In DNA, the CDR3 is TGTGCCTGGAGTGTATCCCTCACTACGAGGGCCGGGGAGCTGTTTTTT.

The chain has TRBV19 and TRBJ1-2; 8 bases align to TRBD1. V gave up 0 bases and J gave up 3 bases; unmatched junction bases: 6. Germline V gene lookup returns CDR1 LNHDA and CDR2 SQIVND (reference sequence). This CDR3 region has 16 residues. The CDR3 DNA reads as TGTGCCAGTAGTATAGATCGGCCAGGGGGCGACTATGGCTACACCTTC. This sequence encodes CASSIDRPGGDYGYTF.

Comment on this clone: At one boundary the junction diverges from the germline segment, which might be a read error. The J gene is TRBJ1-2, the V gene TRBV6-4, with 7 bases matching TRBD1. Looked up from germline, CDR1 is MRHNA and CDR2 is SNTAGT. The CDR3 has 15 amino acids. CDR3 residues: CAISESPTGYYGYTF. The CDR3, as DNA: TGTGCCATCAGTGAGTCTCCGACAGGGTACTATGGCTACACCTTC.

The chain joins TRBV7-6 to TRBJ1-1, with 7 nucleotides matching TRBD1. Germline V CDR1 and CDR2: SGHVS, FNYEAQ. V lost 6 bases, J lost 5 bases, and 12 bases stayed unmatched. This CDR3 is 15 amino acids long. The CDR3: CASSQTPPGGTEAFF. As DNA, the CDR3 is TGTGCCAGCAGTCAGACTCCCCCAGGGGGGACTGAAGCTTTCTTT.

In DNA form, the CDR3 reads TGTGCCAGCAGTGAAGGAGCAGGGACGAGCAATCAGCCCCAGCATTTT. As protein: CASSEGAGTSNQPQHF. The gene calls are TRBV6-1 and TRBJ1-5; tentative D call: TRBD1 (5 bases). CDR3 length: 16 amino acids. The germline V gene has CDR1 MNHNS and CDR2 SASEGT. The germline V and J ends were trimmed by 1 base and 1 base, with 11 bases remaining between them.

This chain uses TRBV28 with TRBJ1-1, with D hard to call. This CDR3 region has 13 residues. V lost 6 bases, J lost 5 bases, and 13 bases lay in between. The germline V gene has CDR1 MDHEN and CDR2 SYDVKM. The CDR3 region has the DNA TGTGCCAGCAGGAATTCTGGAGGGACTGAAGCTTTCTTT. Residues: CASRNSGGTEAFF.

The chain employs TRBV6-8 and TRBJ2-3; a possible D gene is TRBD1 (5 bases). The CDR3 contains 14 residues. Germline V gene data show CDR1 as MNHGY and CDR2 as SAAAGT. The V end lost 2 bases, the J end lost 6 bases, and 12 bases lay between the germline ends. The CDR3 DNA sequence: TGTGCCAGCAGTTACCGGACACAACTCGATACGCAGTATTTT. Translation: CASSYRTQLDTQYF.